The sequence of this T cell receptor beta chain was determined in a study of cytotoxic CD8 clonotypes in ibrutinib-treated CLL (dated by TCRdb to 2020 to 2022). Background for the entire study: The cohort had 11 relapsed/refractory and roughly 15 treatment-naive patients; fewer than 18 were IGHV unmutated. Cryopreserved peripheral blood mononuclear cells were collected before treatment, at response, and at either disease progression or sustained remission. Responses were partial in some 24 patients and complete in 2; after median around 66 months follow-up, around 15 stayed in remission and some twelve progressed. Response samples were obtained after a median of roughly 13 months of treatment, with a range of about 6 to 36 months. Patients were still on ibrutinib when every remission and progressive disease sample was collected. Of the 86 people in the trial, approximately 26 had longitudinal samples available. On average, each sample had 255,043 productive templates and more than 75,000 productive rearrangements.

A MiSeq instrument was used for deep resolution sequencing, which targeted depths ranging from 1 in 1 million up to 1 in 200,000 T cells, with coverage averaging 10x for each clonotype. The immunoSEQ hsTCRB Kit was used to generate the TCR beta libraries. On the study's bioinformatics: Data were analyzed with ImmunoSEQ Data Assistant and ImmunoSEQ Analyzer, with V, D and J genes assigned per IMGT definitions. Clonality was computed as one minus normalized Shannon entropy of productive rearrangement frequencies, ranging from 0 to 1. Only overrepresented clonotypes making up at least 0.05% of each patient's repertoire were included in the public clonotype analysis. Fewer than 15 repertoires from age-matched healthy donors, obtained from immuneACCESS, served as clonality controls. The table was pulled from immuneACCESS by TCRdb, which kept in-frame rearrangements only. Such tables lose some clones; where checked, under half of the loss comes from unresolved V genes, and the rest has no known cause. Clone size and V and J calls were adopted from that table, with D and trimming inferred from the DNA. The sample data list approximately 340,000 clones, and 60% to 80% of these were observed just once. The ten largest clones add up to roughly 6.3% of the sample.

What the study reported, not specific to this receptor: Baseline clonality was found to be higher than that of age-matched healthy donors and was strongly correlated with circulating CD8+ T-cell counts. Public clonotypes were found to be uncommon and were observed to contract or remain stable during treatment; the increase in clonality was shown to reflect expansion of private clonotypes at ibrutinib response. Sustained-remission and progressing patients did not have matched sampling times, and lymph node repertoires were not examined. Clonality increased at ibrutinib response, stayed stable in sustained remission, and fell back toward baseline at progression.

Comments on this clone: What this receptor recognizes is not known. Base quality data are lacking; no much larger clone is found one base away.

For TCR beta library preparation, roughly 2.2 micrograms of genomic DNA were isolated from cryopreserved PBMCs. High-throughput TCR beta sequencing was performed on longitudinal blood samples from CLL patients receiving ibrutinib monotherapy. The patients took part in an open-label, single-center phase 2 trial of ibrutinib monotherapy. This specimen was PBMCs, taken after 36 months of ibrutinib treatment. The receptor comes from a human donor with chronic lymphocytic leukemia.

At the DNA level, the sequence is TGTGCCAGCAGCTTAGTAGGGGGCAGAGAGACCCAGTACTTC. This gives the protein CASSLVGGRETQYF. This receptor chain uses TRBV11-2 and TRBJ2-5, with TRBD1 identical over 7 junction bases. Relative to germline, V is missing 1 base and J is missing 4 bases, with 3 bases of the junction outside any gene match. Including the terminal cysteine and phenylalanine, the CDR3 comprises 14 residues. This entry keeps only the CDR3 DNA: 42 bases, framed from base 1. Per the germline V gene, SGHAT is the CDR1 and FQNNGV is the CDR2.